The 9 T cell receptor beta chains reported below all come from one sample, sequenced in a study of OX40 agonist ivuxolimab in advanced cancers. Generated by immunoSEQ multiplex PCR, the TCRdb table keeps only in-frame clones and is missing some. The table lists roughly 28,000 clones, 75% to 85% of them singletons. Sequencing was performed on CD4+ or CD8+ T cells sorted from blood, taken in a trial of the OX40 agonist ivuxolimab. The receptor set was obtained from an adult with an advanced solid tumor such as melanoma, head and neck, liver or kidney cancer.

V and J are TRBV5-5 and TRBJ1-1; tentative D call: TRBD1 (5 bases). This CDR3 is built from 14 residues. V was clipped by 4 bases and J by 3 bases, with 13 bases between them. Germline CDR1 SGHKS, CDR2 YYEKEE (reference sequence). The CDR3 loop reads CASSRGHFYTEAFF. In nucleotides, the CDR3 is TGTGCCAGCAGCCGCGGACATTTCTACACTGAAGCTTTCTTT.

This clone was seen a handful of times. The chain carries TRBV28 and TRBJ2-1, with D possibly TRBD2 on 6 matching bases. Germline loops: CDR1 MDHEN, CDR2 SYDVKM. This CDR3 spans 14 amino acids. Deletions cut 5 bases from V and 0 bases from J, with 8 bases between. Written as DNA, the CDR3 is TGTGCCAGCAGTCCGACTAGCTCCTACAATGAGCAGTTCTTC. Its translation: CASSPTSSYNEQFF.

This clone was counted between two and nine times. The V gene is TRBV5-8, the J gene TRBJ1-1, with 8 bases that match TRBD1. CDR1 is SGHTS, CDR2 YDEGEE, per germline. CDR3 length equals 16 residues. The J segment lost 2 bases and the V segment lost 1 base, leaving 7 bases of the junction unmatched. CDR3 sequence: CASSLMGTGFNTEAFF. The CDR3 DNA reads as TGTGCCAGCAGCTTGATGGGGACAGGTTTCAACACTGAAGCTTTCTTT.

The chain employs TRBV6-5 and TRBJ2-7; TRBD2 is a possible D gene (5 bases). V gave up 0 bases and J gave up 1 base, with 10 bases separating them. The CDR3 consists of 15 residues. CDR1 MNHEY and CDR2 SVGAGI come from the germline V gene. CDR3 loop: CASSYSHAGSYEQYF. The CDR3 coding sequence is TGTGCCAGCAGTTACTCCCACGCGGGTTCCTACGAGCAGTACTTC.

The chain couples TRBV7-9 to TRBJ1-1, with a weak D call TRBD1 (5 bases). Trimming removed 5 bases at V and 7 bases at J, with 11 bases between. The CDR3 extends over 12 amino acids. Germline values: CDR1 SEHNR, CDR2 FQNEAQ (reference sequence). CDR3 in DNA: TGTGCCAGCAGCCTAGGAGGGGTTGAAGCTTTCTTT. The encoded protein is CASSLGGVEAFF.

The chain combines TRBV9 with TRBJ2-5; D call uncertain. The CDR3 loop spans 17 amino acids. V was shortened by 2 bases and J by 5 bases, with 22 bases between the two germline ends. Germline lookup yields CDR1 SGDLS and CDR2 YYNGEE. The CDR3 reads CASSVGKASAHYETQYF. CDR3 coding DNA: TGTGCCAGCAGCGTCGGCAAAGCTAGTGCCCATTATGAGACCCAGTACTTC.

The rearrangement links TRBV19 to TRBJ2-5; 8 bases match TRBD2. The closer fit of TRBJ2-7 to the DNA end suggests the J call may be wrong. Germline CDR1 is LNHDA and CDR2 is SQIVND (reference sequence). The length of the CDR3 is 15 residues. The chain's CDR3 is CASSNKDGGEYEQYF. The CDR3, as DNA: TGTGCCAGTAGTAATAAGGACGGGGGGGAGTACGAGCAGTACTTC.

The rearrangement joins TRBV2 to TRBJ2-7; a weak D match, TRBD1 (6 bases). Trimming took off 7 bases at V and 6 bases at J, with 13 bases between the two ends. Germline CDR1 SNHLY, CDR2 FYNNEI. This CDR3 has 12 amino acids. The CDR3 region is CASIRGEGEQYF. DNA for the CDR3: TGTGCCAGCATCAGGGGCGAGGGCGAGCAGTACTTC.

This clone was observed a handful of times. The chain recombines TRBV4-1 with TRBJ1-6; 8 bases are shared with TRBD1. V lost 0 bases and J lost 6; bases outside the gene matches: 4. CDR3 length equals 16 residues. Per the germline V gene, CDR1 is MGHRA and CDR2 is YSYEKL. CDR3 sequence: CASSQDPGTGNSPLHF. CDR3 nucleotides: TGCGCCAGCAGCCAAGATCCCGGGACAGGTAATTCACCCCTCCACTTT.